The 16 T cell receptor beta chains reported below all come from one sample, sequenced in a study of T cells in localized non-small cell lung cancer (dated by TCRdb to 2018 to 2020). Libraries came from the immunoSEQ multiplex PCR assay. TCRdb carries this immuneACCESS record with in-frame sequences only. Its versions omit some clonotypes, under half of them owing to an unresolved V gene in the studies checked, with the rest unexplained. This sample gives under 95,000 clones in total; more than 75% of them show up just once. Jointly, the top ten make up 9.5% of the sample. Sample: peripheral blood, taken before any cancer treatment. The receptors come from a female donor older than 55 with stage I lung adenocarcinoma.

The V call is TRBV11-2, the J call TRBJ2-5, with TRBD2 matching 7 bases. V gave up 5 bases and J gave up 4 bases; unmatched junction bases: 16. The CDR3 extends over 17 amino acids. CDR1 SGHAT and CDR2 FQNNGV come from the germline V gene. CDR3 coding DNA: TGTGCCAGCAGCCCCAGGGAGGGATCTTTGACTCGAGAGACCCAGTACTTC. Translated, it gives CASSPREGSLTRETQYF.

The CDR3 DNA reads TGTGCCAGCAGTTACTTAGGGGCAGGGGACGAGCAGTACTTC. Translated, it gives CASSYLGAGDEQYF. The chain has TRBV6-5 and TRBJ2-7, with D possibly matching TRBD1 (6 bases). Germline V gives CDR1 MNHEY, CDR2 SVGAGI. V lost 1 base and J 5 bases, leaving 12 bases between the germline ends. CDR3 length: 14 residues.

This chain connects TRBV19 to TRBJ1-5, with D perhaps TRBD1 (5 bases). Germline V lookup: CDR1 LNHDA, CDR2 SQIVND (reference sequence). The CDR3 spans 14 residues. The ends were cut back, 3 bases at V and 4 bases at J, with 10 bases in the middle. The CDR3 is CASSIGTWNQPQHF. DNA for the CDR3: TGTGCCAGTAGTATCGGGACGTGGAATCAGCCCCAGCATTTT.

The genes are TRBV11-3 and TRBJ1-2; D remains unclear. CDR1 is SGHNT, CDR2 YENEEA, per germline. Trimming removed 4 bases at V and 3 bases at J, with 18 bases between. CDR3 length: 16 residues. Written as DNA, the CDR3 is TGTGCCAGCAGCTCCCGTTTCAGGCGGAGGCACTATGGCTACACCTTC. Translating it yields CASSSRFRRRHYGYTF. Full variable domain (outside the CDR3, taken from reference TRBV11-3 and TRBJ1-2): EAGVVQSPRYKIIEKKQPVAFWCNPISGHNTLYWYLQNLGQGPELLIRYENEEAVDDSQLPKDRFSAERLKGVDSTLKIQPAELGDSAVYLCASSSRFRRRHYGYTFGSGTRLTVV.

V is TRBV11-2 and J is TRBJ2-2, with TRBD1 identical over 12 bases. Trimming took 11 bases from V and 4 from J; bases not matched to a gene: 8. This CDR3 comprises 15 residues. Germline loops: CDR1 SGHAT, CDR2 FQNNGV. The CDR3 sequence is CAVKGTGGTTGELFF. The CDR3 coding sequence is TGTGCCGTGAAAGGGACAGGGGGCACCACCGGGGAGCTGTTTTTT.

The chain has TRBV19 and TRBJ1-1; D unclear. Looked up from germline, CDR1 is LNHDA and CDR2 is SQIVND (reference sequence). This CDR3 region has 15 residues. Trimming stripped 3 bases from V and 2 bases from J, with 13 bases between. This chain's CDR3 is CASSIRFAANTEAFF. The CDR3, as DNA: TGTGCCAGTAGTATCAGGTTCGCAGCTAACACTGAAGCTTTCTTT.

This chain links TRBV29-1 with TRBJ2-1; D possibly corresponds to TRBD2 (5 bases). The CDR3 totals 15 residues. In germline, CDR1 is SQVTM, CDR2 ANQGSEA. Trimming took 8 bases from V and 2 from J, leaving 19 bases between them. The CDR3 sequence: CSSEGGSGPYNEQFF. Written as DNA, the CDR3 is TGCAGCTCTGAGGGCGGCAGCGGTCCCTACAATGAGCAGTTCTTC.

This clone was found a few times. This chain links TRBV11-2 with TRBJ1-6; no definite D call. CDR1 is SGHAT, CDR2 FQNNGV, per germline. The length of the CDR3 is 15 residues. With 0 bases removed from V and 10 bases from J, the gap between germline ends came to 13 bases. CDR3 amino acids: CASSLDAGMGSPLHF. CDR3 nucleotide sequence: TGTGCCAGCAGCTTAGACGCGGGGATGGGCTCACCCCTCCACTTT.

The CDR3 bases are TGTGCCAGCAGCTTGGGGGGAGCCAACACAGATACGCAGTATTTT. Translation: CASSLGGANTDTQYF. This rearrangement joins TRBV5-8 to TRBJ2-3; perhaps TRBD2 as D (5 bases). The CDR3 length is 15 residues. The germline V gene has CDR1 SGHTS and CDR2 YDEGEE. V was clipped by 0 bases and J by 2 bases, with 10 bases between them.

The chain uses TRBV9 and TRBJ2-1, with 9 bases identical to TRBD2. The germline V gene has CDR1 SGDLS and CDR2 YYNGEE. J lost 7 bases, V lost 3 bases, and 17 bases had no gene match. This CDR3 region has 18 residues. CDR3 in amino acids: CASSASYPGLADANEQFF. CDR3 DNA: TGTGCCAGCAGCGCCTCATATCCGGGACTAGCCGACGCTAATGAGCAGTTCTTC.

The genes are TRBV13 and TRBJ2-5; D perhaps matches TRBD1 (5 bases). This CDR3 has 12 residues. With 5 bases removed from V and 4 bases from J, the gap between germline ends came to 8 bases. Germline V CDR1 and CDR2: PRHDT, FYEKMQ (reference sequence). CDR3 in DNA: TGTGCCAGCAGCATAACAGGAGAGACCCAGTACTTC. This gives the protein CASSITGETQYF.

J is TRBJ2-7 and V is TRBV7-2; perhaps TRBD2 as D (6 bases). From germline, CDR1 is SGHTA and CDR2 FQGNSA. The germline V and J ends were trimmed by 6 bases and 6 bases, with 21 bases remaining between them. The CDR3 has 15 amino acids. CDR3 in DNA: TGTGCCAGCAGAAAGGGCGGGACGGCTATCGGCGAGCAGTACTTC. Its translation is CASRKGGTAIGEQYF.

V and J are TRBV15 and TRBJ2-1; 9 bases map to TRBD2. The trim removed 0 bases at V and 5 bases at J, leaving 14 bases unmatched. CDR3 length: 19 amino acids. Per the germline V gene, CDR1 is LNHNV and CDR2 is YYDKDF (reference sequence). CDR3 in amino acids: CATSRDQGSGSRRDNEQFF. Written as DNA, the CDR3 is TGTGCCACCAGCAGAGATCAGGGTAGCGGGAGCCGCCGGGACAATGAGCAGTTCTTC.

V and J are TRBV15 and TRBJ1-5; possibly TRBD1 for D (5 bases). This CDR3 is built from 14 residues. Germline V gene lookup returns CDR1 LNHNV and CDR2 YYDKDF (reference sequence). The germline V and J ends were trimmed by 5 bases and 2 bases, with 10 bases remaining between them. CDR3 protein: CATSVQGGNQPQHF. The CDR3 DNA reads TGTGCCACCAGCGTGCAGGGCGGCAATCAGCCCCAGCATTTT.

The CDR3 nucleotides are TGCGCCAGCAGCTTGGACGTTGGGCAGCCTACTTTTTATGGCTACACCTTC. Protein sequence: CASSLDVGQPTFYGYTF. The chain links TRBV5-1 to TRBJ1-2, with D unclear. The germline V gene has CDR1 SGHRS and CDR2 YFSETQ. V lost 0 bases to trimming and J lost 5 bases, with 20 bases between them. This CDR3 comprises 17 residues. Supplemented by reference TRBV5-1 and TRBJ1-2, the full variable domain reads KAGVTQTPRYLIKTRGQQVTLSCSPISGHRSVSWYQQTPGQGLQFLFEYFSETQRNKGNFPGRFSGRQFSNSRSEMNVSTLELGDSALYLCASSLDVGQPTFYGYTFGSGTRLTVV.

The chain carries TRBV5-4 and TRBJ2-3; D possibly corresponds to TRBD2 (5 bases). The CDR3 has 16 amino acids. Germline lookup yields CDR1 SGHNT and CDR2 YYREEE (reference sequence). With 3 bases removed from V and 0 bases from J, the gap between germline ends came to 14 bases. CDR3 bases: TGTGCCAGCAGCTCCGGAGCGGAAGTAAGCACAGATACGCAGTATTTT. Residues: CASSSGAEVSTDTQYF.